A selection of T cell receptor beta chains follows, all from one sample in a study of OX40 agonist ivuxolimab in advanced cancers. TCRdb's copy holds only in-frame clones and misses some; the assay was immunoSEQ multiplex PCR. The sample comprises about 58,000 clones, about four fifths of which are singletons, and less than 3.5% rests with the top ten. The source was CD4+ or CD8+ T cells sorted from blood, collected in a trial of the OX40 agonist ivuxolimab. The receptors here all came from an adult with an advanced solid tumor such as melanoma, head and neck, liver or kidney cancer. Each CDR3 is given with its conserved first and last residue. D genes are given only for firm matches. Size is omitted from some rows. Given values are once, few, many or a class for expanded clones.

d_call	clone_size	v_call	j_call	cdr3_nt	cdr3_aa
TRBD1	.	TRBV5-1	TRBJ2-3	TGCGCCAGCAGCCCGGACAGGTATTACACAGATACGCAGTATTTT	CASSPDRYYTDTQYF
.	.	TRBV7-2	TRBJ1-1	TGTGCCAGCAGCTTATTAGGGAACACTGAAGCTTTCTTT	CASSLLGNTEAFF
.	.	TRBV30	TRBJ1-2	TGTGCCTGGGAGGAATTGGGGTATGGCTACACCTTC	CAWEELGYGYTF
.	.	TRBV20-1	TRBJ1-1	TGCAGTGCCGCAGGTGATCCTGAAGCTTTCTTT	CSAAGDPEAFF
TRBD1	.	TRBV9	TRBJ2-2	TGTGCCAGCAGCGTAGGTTTGGGACAGGGGAGGGTTCGGACCGGGGAGCTGTTTTTT	CASSVGLGQGRVRTGELFF
.	.	TRBV28	TRBJ1-1	TGTGCTGCGGGGCTCATAAGGGTGGACACTGAAGCTTTCTTT	CAAGLIRVDTEAFF
TRBD1	.	TRBV7-3	TRBJ2-3	TGTGCCAGCAGCCGAGGGGGCGAGGGCACAGATACGCAGTATTTT	CASSRGGEGTDTQYF
TRBD1	.	TRBV7-2	TRBJ1-2	TGTGCCAGCAGCTTAGACCTCCTTGGACAGGGTTACTACACCTTC	CASSLDLLGQGYYTF
.	.	TRBV5-3	TRBJ1-2	TGTGCCAGAAGCTTTTCGGGGTGGGGCTACACCTTC	CARSFSGWGYTF
.	once	TRBV6-1	TRBJ1-2	TGTGCCAGCAACATAGCCGGGGCCACCCGCGGCTACACCTTC	CASNIAGATRGYTF